This T cell receptor beta chain was identified during a study of T cell repertoires in cytomegalovirus infection. At the level of the study: Well-studied HLA-B-restricted epitopes and recently identified HLA-C-restricted epitopes of CMV were both used in the study. It can be stated that public TCR beta signatures indicated CMV infection as well as a matching HLA type.

Unmatched junction bases numbered 8, after V lost 7 bases and J lost 3 bases. This CDR3 is built from 15 residues. Germline-derived CDR1 and CDR2 are MDHEN and SYDVKM. This clonotype occurred a few times. Antigen unknown. Using its own MiXCR run on the reads, TCRdb lists one record per CDR3 protein. The data contain 230,000 or so distinct CDR3 sequences, 35% to 45% of them singletons. The sequence came from a human donor in good health (CMV status not recorded). Some clones in this sample may be carry-over from other donors' samples. The sequencing here drew on CD8+ T cells from cultured PBMCs, taken from culture after CMV antigen stimulation. V usage is TRBV28 and J usage is TRBJ2-2, with 7 bases lining up with TRBD1. CDR3 in DNA: TGTGCCAGCAACTACAGGGGCAGATACACCGGGGAGCTGTTTTTT. Translated, it gives CASNYRGRYTGELFF.